This note documents a single TCR beta chain sequence. Its target is not known. This sample stems from a study of shared clonotypes between healthy human individuals. The table came from immunoSEQ multiplex PCR; TCRdb's copy has only in-frame clones and leaves some out. The sample records about 2,500,000 clones, 85% to 95% being singletons. Study-wide points: The small donor group covered limited genetic and exposure diversity. For sorted subsets, rarefaction showed incomplete sequencing despite large depth.

Germline V gives CDR1 MGHRA, CDR2 YSYEKL. V lost 0 bases, J lost 5 bases, and 18 bases stayed unmatched. This CDR3 has 19 residues. The receptor was isolated from a man between 18 and 29 years old in good health. Input material: naive CD4+ T cells sorted from blood. Subset here: CD45RA+ positively selected. V usage is TRBV4-1 and J usage is TRBJ2-7; 8 bases are shared with TRBD2. The chain's CDR3 is CASSQDSPPKREPFNEQYF. The CDR3 DNA sequence: TGCGCCAGCAGCCAAGATTCGCCCCCGAAGCGGGAGCCTTTTAACGAGCAGTACTTC.